Below are 9 T cell receptor beta chains sequenced from a single sample in a study of T cell repertoires in cytomegalovirus infection. Their antigens are not known. TCRdb re-derived calls from the reads in MiXCR, one entry per CDR3 protein. The sample contains 90,000 to 120,000 distinct CDR3 sequences, about 40% of which appear only once. The sample consisted of CD8+ T cells from cultured PBMCs, taken from culture after CMV antigen stimulation. These receptors were taken from a human donor in good health (CMV status not recorded). Some clones in this sample may be carry-over from other donors' samples.

Written as DNA, the CDR3 is TGTGCCATCAGTGAGTCCACAGGGAACTATGGCTACACCTTC. Amino acids: CAISESTGNYGYTF. The V and J genes are TRBV10-3 and TRBJ1-2, with D possibly matching TRBD1 (6 bases). The CDR3 has 14 amino acids. CDR1 and CDR2 (germline): ENHRY, SYGVKD. V shed 0 bases and J shed 2 bases, with 7 bases lying between them.

The V gene is TRBV5-1, the J gene TRBJ2-3, with D tentatively TRBD2 (5 bases). V gave up 6 bases and J gave up 7 bases, with 12 bases separating them. Germline V CDR1 and CDR2: SGHRS, YFSETQ. The CDR3 covers 12 residues. CDR3 sequence (DNA): TGCGCCAGCACGGACTTGAGGAATACGCAGTATTTT. This translates into CASTDLRNTQYF. Full variable domain (remainder filled in from reference TRBV5-1 and TRBJ2-3): KAGVTQTPRYLIKTRGQQVTLSCSPISGHRSVSWYQQTPGQGLQFLFEYFSETQRNKGNFPGRFSGRQFSNSRSEMNVSTLELGDSALYLCASTDLRNTQYFGPGTRLTVL.

V usage is TRBV15 and J usage is TRBJ2-1, with 8 bases lining up with TRBD2. The CDR3 is 15 amino acids. Germline CDR1 and CDR2: LNHNV and YYDKDF (reference sequence). V lost 6 bases, J lost 3 bases, and 7 bases stayed unmatched. The DNA of the CDR3 is TGTGCCACCAGTAAGAGCGGGGGCCGCTACAATGAGCAGTTCTTC. This translates into CATSKSGGRYNEQFF.

The chain carries TRBV9 and TRBJ1-5, with D tentatively TRBD1 (6 bases). Germline V gives CDR1 SGDLS, CDR2 YYNGEE. The CDR3 is made up of 14 amino acids. The V end lost 4 bases, the J end lost 7 bases, and 15 bases lay between the germline ends. DNA of the CDR3: TGTGCCAGCAGCCCCTGGTCGGGGGCCCAGCCCCAGCATTTT. Its translation is CASSPWSGAQPQHF.

A few counts support this clonotype. The CDR3 DNA is TGTGCCAGCAGCTTACGACAGGGCTTATCCGACAATGAGCAGTTCTTC. This codes for CASSLRQGLSDNEQFF. V is TRBV7-6 and J is TRBJ2-1; 7 positions match TRBD1. In germline, CDR1 is SGHVS, CDR2 FNYEAQ. Trimming removed 2 bases from V and 5 bases from J; junction bases left unmatched: 9. The CDR3 contains 16 residues.

The rearrangement links TRBV7-9 to TRBJ1-2, with 7 bases matching TRBD1. V trimming: 5 bases; J trimming: 6 bases; junction bases outside the gene matches: 6. This CDR3 is built from 13 residues. Germline loops: CDR1 SEHNR, CDR2 FQNEAQ (reference sequence). The CDR3 loop is CASSQGGFDGYTF. In DNA form, the CDR3 reads TGTGCCAGCAGCCAAGGGGGCTTCGATGGCTACACCTTC.

On this clonotype itself: It may be a read error: a sequence one base away is much more abundant. The J gene is TRBJ2-3, the V gene TRBV4-1; D gene unclear. Trimming removed 4 bases at V and 0 bases at J, with 8 bases between. The CDR3 has 14 residues. CDR1 and CDR2 from the germline V gene are MGHRA and YSYEKL. CDR3 DNA sequence: TGCGCCAGCAGCCCTTTTTCGAGCACAGATACGCAGTATTTT. Translated, it gives CASSPFSSTDTQYF.

This rearrangement joins TRBV28 to TRBJ1-2; D possibly corresponds to TRBD1 (5 bases). The length of the CDR3 is 11 residues. V gave up 3 bases and J gave up 13 bases, with 12 bases separating them. Looked up from germline, CDR1 is MDHEN and CDR2 is SYDVKM. DNA for the CDR3: TGTGCCAGCAGTTTTGATGAGGGGCGCACCTTC. Protein product: CASSFDEGRTF.

The V gene is TRBV12-3 or TRBV12-4, the J gene TRBJ2-3, with TRBD1 identical over 8 bases. This CDR3 has 15 residues. The junction had 5 bases not matched to a gene; V was cut back by 4 bases and J by 2 bases. The CDR3 sequence: CASSSSTGVTDTQYF. CDR3 bases: TGTGCCAGCAGTTCCTCGACAGGGGTCACAGATACGCAGTATTTT.